Listed here is a single T cell receptor beta chain. CDR1 is LNHDA and CDR2 is SQIVND in the germline V gene (reference sequence). The J segment lost 6 bases and the V segment lost 2 bases, leaving 6 bases of the junction unmatched. The CDR3 runs to 15 residues. Study processing details: Amplification from reference gene primers served as the basis for estimated nucleated cell counts. Using immunoSEQ multiplex PCR, the repertoire was profiled, and TCRdb retains in-frame clones only, with some absent. Clone size and the V and J calls come from that table; the DNA yielded D and trimming. The table has under 300,000 clones, about 88% seen once. This record comes from a study of blood T cell repertoires in COVID-19. Overall study context: From the United States, Italy and Spain came samples of acute and convalescent COVID-19. T cells, B-cell-depleted T cells, or PBMCs supplied cDNA or gDNA.

This receptor was identified in a woman in her 40s who had recovered from COVID-19. The V call is TRBV19, the J call TRBJ2-5; 10 bases agree with TRBD2. Sequencing was carried out using peripheral blood. In DNA form, the CDR3 reads TGTGCCAGTAGTATAACCAGCGGGAGGGCCAAGACCCAGTACTTC. It specifies CASSITSGRAKTQYF.